The subject of this entry is one T cell receptor beta chain. The data were produced by immunoSEQ multiplex PCR, yet TCRdb's version contains in-frame clones alone and is incomplete. The data show tens of thousands of clones, with 88% seen just once and under 0.6% held by the top ten. This entry comes from a study of OX40 agonist ivuxolimab in advanced cancers. The CDR3 runs to 12 residues. CDR1 SGHRS and CDR2 YFSETQ come from the germline V gene. The source is an adult with an advanced solid tumor such as melanoma, head and neck, liver or kidney cancer. J is TRBJ2-5 and V is TRBV5-1; 7 bases line up with TRBD1. The DNA end favors TRBJ2-7, so the J call may be wrong. The material was CD4+ or CD8+ T cells sorted from blood, obtained in a trial of the OX40 agonist ivuxolimab. In DNA, the CDR3 is TGCGCCAGCAGCGAGGGGGCCGGCGAGCAGTACTTC. Amino acids: CASSEGAGEQYF.